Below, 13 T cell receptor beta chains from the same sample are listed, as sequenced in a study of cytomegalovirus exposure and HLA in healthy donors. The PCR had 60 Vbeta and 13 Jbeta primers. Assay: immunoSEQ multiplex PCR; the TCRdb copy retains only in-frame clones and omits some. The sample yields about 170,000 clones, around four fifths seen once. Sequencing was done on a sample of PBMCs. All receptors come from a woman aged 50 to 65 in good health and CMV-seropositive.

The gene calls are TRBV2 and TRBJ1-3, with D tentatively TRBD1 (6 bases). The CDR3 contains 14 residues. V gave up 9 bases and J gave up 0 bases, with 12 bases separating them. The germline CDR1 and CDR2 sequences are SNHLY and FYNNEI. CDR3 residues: CARGGENSGNTIYF. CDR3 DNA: TGTGCCAGAGGGGGGGAGAACTCTGGAAACACCATATATTTT. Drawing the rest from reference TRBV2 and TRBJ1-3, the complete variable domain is EPEVTQTPSHQVTQMGQEVILRCVPISNHLYFYWYRQILGQKVEFLVSFYNNEISEKSEIFDDQFSVERPDGSNFTLKIRSTKLEDSAMYFCARGGENSGNTIYFGEGSWLTVV.

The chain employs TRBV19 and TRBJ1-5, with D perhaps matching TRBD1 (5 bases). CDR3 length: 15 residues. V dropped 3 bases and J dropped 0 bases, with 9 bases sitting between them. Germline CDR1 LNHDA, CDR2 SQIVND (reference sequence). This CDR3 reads CASSIDRYSNQPQHF. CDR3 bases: TGTGCCAGTAGTATCGACAGATATAGCAATCAGCCCCAGCATTTT. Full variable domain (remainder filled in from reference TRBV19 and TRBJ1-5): DGGITQSPKYLFRKEGQNVTLSCEQNLNHDAMYWYRQDPGQGLRLIYYSQIVNDFQKGDIAEGYSVSREKKESFPLTVTSAQKNPTAFYLCASSIDRYSNQPQHFGDGTRLSIL.

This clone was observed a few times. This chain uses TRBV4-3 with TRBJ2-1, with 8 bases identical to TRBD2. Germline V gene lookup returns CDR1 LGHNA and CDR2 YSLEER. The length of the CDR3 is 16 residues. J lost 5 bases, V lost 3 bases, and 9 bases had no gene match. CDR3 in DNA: TGCGCCAGCAGCCACGTTACCGGGACTAGAGACAATGAGCAGTTCTTC. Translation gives CASSHVTGTRDNEQFF.

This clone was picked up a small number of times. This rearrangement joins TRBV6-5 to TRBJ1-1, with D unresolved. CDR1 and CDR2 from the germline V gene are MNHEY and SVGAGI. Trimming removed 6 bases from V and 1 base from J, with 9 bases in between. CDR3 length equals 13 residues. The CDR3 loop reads CASSHRGNTEAFF. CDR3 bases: TGTGCCAGCAGCCACCGAGGGAACACTGAAGCTTTCTTT.

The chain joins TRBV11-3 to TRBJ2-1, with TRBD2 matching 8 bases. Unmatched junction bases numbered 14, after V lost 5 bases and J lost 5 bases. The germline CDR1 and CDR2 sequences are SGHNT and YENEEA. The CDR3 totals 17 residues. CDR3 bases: TGTGCCAGCAGCCCCAATCTGGGGCGGGGGGCTAACAATGAGCAGTTCTTC. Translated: CASSPNLGRGANNEQFF.

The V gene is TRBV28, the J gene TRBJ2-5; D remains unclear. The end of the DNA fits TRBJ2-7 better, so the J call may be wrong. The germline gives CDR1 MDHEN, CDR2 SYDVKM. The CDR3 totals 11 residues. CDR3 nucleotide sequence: TGTGCCAGCAGCCCTCACTACGAGCAGTACTTC. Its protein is CASSPHYEQYF.

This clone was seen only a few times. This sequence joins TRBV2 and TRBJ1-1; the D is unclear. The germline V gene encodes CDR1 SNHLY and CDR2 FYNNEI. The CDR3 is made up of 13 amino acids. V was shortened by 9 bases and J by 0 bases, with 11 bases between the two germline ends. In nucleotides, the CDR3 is TGTGCCAGGGATCAGGCAGTGAACACTGAAGCTTTCTTT. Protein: CARDQAVNTEAFF. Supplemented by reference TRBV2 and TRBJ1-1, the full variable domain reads EPEVTQTPSHQVTQMGQEVILRCVPISNHLYFYWYRQILGQKVEFLVSFYNNEISEKSEIFDDQFSVERPDGSNFTLKIRSTKLEDSAMYFCARDQAVNTEAFFGQGTRLTVV.

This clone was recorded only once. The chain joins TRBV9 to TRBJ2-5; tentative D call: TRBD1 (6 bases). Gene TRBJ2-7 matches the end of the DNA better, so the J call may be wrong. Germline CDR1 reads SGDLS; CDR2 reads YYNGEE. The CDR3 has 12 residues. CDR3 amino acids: CASSVEGGEQYF. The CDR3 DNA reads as TGTGCCAGCAGCGTAGAAGGGGGCGAGCAGTACTTC.

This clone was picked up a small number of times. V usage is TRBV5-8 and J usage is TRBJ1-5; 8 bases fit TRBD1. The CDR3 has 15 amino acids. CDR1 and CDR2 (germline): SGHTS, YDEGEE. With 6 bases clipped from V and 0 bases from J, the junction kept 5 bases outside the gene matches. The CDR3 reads CASTRTGNSNQPQHF. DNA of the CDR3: TGTGCCAGCACCCGGACAGGGAATAGCAATCAGCCCCAGCATTTT.

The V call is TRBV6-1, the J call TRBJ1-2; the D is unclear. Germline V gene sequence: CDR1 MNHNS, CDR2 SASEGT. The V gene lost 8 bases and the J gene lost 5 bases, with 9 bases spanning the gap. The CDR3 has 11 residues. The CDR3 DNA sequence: TGTGCCAGCCGTCTAGAGTATGGCTACACCTTC. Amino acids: CASRLEYGYTF.

CDR3 sequence (DNA): TGTGCCAGCAGCGTAGTTCCTAGCAGCTACAATGAGCAGTTCTTC. Protein: CASSVVPSSYNEQFF. J is TRBJ2-1 and V is TRBV9, with D possibly TRBD2 on 5 matching bases. This CDR3 contains 15 residues. Trimming pared 0 bases from V and 3 bases from J, leaving 10 bases between. Germline V gene sequence: CDR1 SGDLS, CDR2 YYNGEE.

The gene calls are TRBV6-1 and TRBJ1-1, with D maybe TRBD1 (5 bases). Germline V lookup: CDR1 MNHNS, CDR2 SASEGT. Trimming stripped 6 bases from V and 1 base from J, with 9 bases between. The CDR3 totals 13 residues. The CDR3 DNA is TGTGCCAGCAGGGACAAACAGAACACTGAAGCTTTCTTT. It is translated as CASRDKQNTEAFF.

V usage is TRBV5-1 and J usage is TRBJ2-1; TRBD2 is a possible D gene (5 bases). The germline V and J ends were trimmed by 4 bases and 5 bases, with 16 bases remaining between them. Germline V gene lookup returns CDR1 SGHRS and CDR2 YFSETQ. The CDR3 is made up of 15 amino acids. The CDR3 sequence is CASSPGLAENNEQFF. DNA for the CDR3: TGCGCCAGCAGCCCTGGCCTAGCAGAGAACAATGAGCAGTTCTTC.